The rows below give T cell receptor beta chains drawn from one sample of a study of lymphopenia after photon versus proton radiotherapy. Profiled with immunoSEQ multiplex PCR; TCRdb holds only in-frame clones, not every one. The sample consists of fewer than 70,000 clones, about nine tenths of them appearing once. The sequencing here drew on peripheral blood, taken from a patient treated with proton-based radiotherapy. The source of these receptors is a man aged 80 or over with esophageal cancer. Each CDR3 is given with its conserved first and last residue. The D gene is left open where the match is weak. Only some rows state a clone size, as once, few, many or a class for expanded clones.

CDR3nt	CDR3aa	v_gene	abundance	j_gene	d_gene
TGTGCCAGCAGCTTTGGGTACCAAGAGACCCAGTACTTC	CASSFGYQETQYF	TRBV7-6	.	TRBJ2-5	.
TGTGCCAGCAGCTTAGGGGAACTAGCGGGGGGGTTTTGGGAGACCCAGTACTTC	CASSLGELAGGFWETQYF	TRBV11-2	.	TRBJ2-5	TRBD2
TGTGCCAGCAGGGTAGCGGGGGGCCAGAGCTCCTACAATGAGCAGTTCTTC	CASRVAGGQSSYNEQFF	TRBV2	once	TRBJ2-1	TRBD2
TGTGCCAGCAGCAAGTGGGGTTACGAGCAGTACTTC	CASSKWGYEQYF	TRBV7-2	once	TRBJ2-7	.
TGTGCCAGTAGTCCGCGAGGCAGGGGGCGGGTTGAAGCTTTCTTT	CASSPRGRGRVEAFF	TRBV19	.	TRBJ1-1	TRBD1
TGCGCCAGCAGCTTGGTGCCCGATCGGAACACTGAAGCTTTCTTT	CASSLVPDRNTEAFF	TRBV5-1	.	TRBJ1-1	.
TGCGCCAGCAGCTTGGTACAGGGGGGTTTCAATGAGCAGTTCTTC	CASSLVQGGFNEQFF	TRBV5-1	few	TRBJ2-1	TRBD1
TGCGCCAGCAGTGACGGGGCTGACTATGGCTACACCTTC	CASSDGADYGYTF	TRBV10-1	.	TRBJ1-2	.
TGTGCCAGCAGCTTGGGACAGAAAAGAGATACGCAGTATTTT	CASSLGQKRDTQYF	TRBV5-6	.	TRBJ2-3	.
TGTGCCAGCATTGGGGGAACTTCTTACGAGCAGTACTTC	CASIGGTSYEQYF	TRBV2	.	TRBJ2-7	.
TGTGCCAGCAGTGAAGGGACTAGCGGATACAATGAGCAGTTCTTC	CASSEGTSGYNEQFF	TRBV2	.	TRBJ2-1	TRBD2
TGTGCCAGCAGTGGCGGGACTAGCGGGGTTACAGAGACCCAGTACTTC	CASSGGTSGVTETQYF	TRBV2	.	TRBJ2-5	TRBD2
TGTGCCACCAGCGGATTTGACTATTCGTATGGCTACACCTTC	CATSGFDYSYGYTF	TRBV19	.	TRBJ1-2	.
TGCAGCGTGTCGACGGGAGGGAACTACGAGCAGTACTTC	CSVSTGGNYEQYF	TRBV29-1	.	TRBJ2-7	TRBD2
TGCAGCGTTGGACTCCGGGACAGGGGATACAATGAGCAGTTCTTC	CSVGLRDRGYNEQFF	TRBV29-1	.	TRBJ2-1	TRBD1
TGTGCCAGCAGCCCGCGCGGGCAGGGCATCTATGGCTACACCTTC	CASSPRGQGIYGYTF	TRBV7-6	.	TRBJ1-2	.
TGTGCCAGCAGCGTATATCCCTTAGCCGAGCAGTACTTC	CASSVYPLAEQYF	TRBV9	.	TRBJ2-7	.
TGTGCCAGCAGCTTGCAACCGGGACAGGGAAACTACGAGCAGTACTTC	CASSLQPGQGNYEQYF	TRBV5-5	.	TRBJ2-7	TRBD1
TGCGCCAGCAGCCAAGAGGTACCGGTCGCGAACACCGGGGAGCTGTTTTTT	CASSQEVPVANTGELFF	TRBV4-1	.	TRBJ2-2	.
TGTGCCAGCAGCTTAGGGCACTACAATGAGCAGTTCTTC	CASSLGHYNEQFF	TRBV7-2	.	TRBJ2-1	.
TGTGCCAGCAGCTTAGTCAGCGCGGAGACCCAGTACTTC	CASSLVSAETQYF	TRBV13	.	TRBJ2-5	.
TGTGCCAGTAGTATTGGAACGGGGACCGGGGAGCTGTTTTTT	CASSIGTGTGELFF	TRBV19	once	TRBJ2-2	.
TGTGCCAGCAGTTACAATGGGGACGGTTCACCCCTCCACTTT	CASSYNGDGSPLHF	TRBV6-5	.	TRBJ1-6	.
TGCGCCAGCAGCCAAGACCGCGGAGCAGGCGAATACTCTGGAAACACCATATATTTT	CASSQDRGAGEYSGNTIYF	TRBV4-3	.	TRBJ1-3	.
TGTGCCAGCACCCCCAAGTTAGCAGGACGCCCACCGATCTTC	CASTPKLAGRPPIF	TRBV2	.	TRBJ2-1	.
TGCGCCAGCAGCTTGGAGACAGGGGCTGGGAACACCATATATTTT	CASSLETGAGNTIYF	TRBV5-1	.	TRBJ1-3	TRBD1